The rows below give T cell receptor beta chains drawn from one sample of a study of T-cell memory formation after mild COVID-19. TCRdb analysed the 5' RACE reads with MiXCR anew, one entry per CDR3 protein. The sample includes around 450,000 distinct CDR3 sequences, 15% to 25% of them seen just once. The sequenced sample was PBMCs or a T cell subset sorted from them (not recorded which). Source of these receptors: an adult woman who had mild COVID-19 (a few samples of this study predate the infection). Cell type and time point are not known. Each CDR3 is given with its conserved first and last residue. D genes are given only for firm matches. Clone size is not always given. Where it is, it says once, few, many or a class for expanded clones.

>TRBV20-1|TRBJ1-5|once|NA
TGCAGTGCTAGAGATGAGGCGGAGCTTAGCAATCAGCCCCAGCATTTT
CSARDEAELSNQPQHF
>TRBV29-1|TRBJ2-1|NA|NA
TGCAGCGTTTTTGAGAGGGGGGGACGGAATGAGCAGTTCTTC
CSVFERGGRNEQFF
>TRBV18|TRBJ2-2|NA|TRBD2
TGTGCCAGCTCACACCGACTAGCGAAGAACACCGGGGAGCTGTTTTTT
CASSHRLAKNTGELFF
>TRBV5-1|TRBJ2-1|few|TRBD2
TGCGCCAGCAGATCTGCACCATTAGCGGGGCAACCGTCGGGACGCTACAATGAGCAGTTCTTC
CASRSAPLAGQPSGRYNEQFF
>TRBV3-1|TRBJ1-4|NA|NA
TGTGCCAGCAGCCAATCGGGCGGCAATGAAAAACTGTTTTTT
CASSQSGGNEKLFF
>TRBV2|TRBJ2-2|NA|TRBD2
TGTGCCAGCATTCAGGCGGGGGAGACCGGGGAGCTGTTTTTT
CASIQAGETGELFF
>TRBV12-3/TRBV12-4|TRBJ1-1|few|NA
TGTGCCAGCAGTTCTATGAACACTGAAGCTTTCTTT
CASSSMNTEAFF
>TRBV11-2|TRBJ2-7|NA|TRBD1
TGTGCCAGCAGCCCGGACAGGTTTCCCTACGAGCAGTACTTC
CASSPDRFPYEQYF
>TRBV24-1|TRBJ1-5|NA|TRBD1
TGTGCCACCAGTGAAGCCTCCGGGACAGGCCTTGGGCCCCAGCATTTT
CATSEASGTGLGPQHF
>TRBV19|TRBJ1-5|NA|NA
TGTGCCAGTAGTTTGCCGGAACGTTATAGCAATCAGCCCCAGCATTTT
CASSLPERYSNQPQHF
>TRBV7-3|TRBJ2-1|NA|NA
TGTGCCAGCAGCCCAGGGACTTTTAAAGGGCATGGGAATGAGCAGTTCTTC
CASSPGTFKGHGNEQFF
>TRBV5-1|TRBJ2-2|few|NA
TGCGCCAGCAGCTTGGAGGGGGTCTCCACCGGGGAGCTGTTTTTT
CASSLEGVSTGELFF
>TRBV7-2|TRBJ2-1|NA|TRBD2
TGTGCCAGCAGCTTAGAGTCCGGACTAGCGGGAGTGGATGAGCAGTTCTTC
CASSLESGLAGVDEQFF
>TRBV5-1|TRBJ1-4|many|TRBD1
TGCGCCAGCAGCCCCCAGGGGGCGGGGCGGTATGAAAAACTGTTTTTT
CASSPQGAGRYEKLFF
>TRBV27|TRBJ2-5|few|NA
TGTGCCAGCAGTTTATCGGGACACTTGTACCAAGAGACCCAGTACTTC
CASSLSGHLYQETQYF
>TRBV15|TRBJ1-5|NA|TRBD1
TGTGCCACGGGGACAGAGGGGAGCAATCAGCCCCAGCATTTT
CATGTEGSNQPQHF
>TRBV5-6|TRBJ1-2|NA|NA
TGTGCCAGCCGGAAGGACAGATTCCTTGGCTACACCTTC
CASRKDRFLGYTF
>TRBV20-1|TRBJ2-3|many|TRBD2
TGCAGTGCTAGAGACCGTAGCGGGAGAGAGTATTTT
CSARDRSGREYF
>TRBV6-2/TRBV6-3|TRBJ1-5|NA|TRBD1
TGTGCCAGCAGGCAGGGGGCCCAGCCCCAGCATTTT
CASRQGAQPQHF
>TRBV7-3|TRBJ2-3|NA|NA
TGTGCCAGCAGCCCCCGGGGGGCGGGCACAGATACGCAGTATTTT
CASSPRGAGTDTQYF